The 20 T cell receptor beta chains below all came from one sample that was sequenced in a study of CXCR3-negative and CXCR3-positive naive CD8 T cells. It was by 5' RACE with UMI labels that the TRB cDNA libraries were prepared. TCRdb processed the 5' RACE reads again and assigns one entry to each CDR3 protein, with no DNA. Its listing shows about 130,000 distinct CDR3 sequences. Sample: naive CXCR3- CD8+ T cells from blood. Stated subset: CD45RO-CCR7+CD27+CD95- naive CD8+ T cells lacking CXCR3 (TNR3-). The source is a human donor in good health. Some clones in this sample may be carry-over from other donors' samples.

The chain joins TRBV28 to TRBJ2-7. This CDR3 has 14 amino acids. Germline V lookup: CDR1 MDHEN, CDR2 SYDVKM. The CDR3 loop is CASSLLHILYEQYF. Together with reference TRBV28 and TRBJ2-7, the CDR3 gives the full variable domain: DVKVTQSSRYLVKRTGEKVFLECVQDMDHENMFWYRQDPGLGLRLIYFSYDVKMKEKGDIPEGYSVSREKKERFSLILESASTNQTSMYLCASSLLHILYEQYFGPGTRLTVT.

The V gene is TRBV5-1, the J gene TRBJ2-1. There are 15 residues in the CDR3. CDR1 SGHRS and CDR2 YFSETQ come from the germline V gene. This CDR3 is CASSLAGRSYNEQFF.

The chain has TRBV6-6 and TRBJ2-2; the TCRdb D gene call, TRBD1, has no DNA to confirm it. This CDR3 region has 15 residues. The V gene's germline CDR1 is MNHNY and CDR2 SVGAGI (reference sequence). The CDR3 loop is CASSYLTGSTGEPFF.

The chain carries TRBV15 and TRBJ2-7. Per germline, CDR1 LNHNV and CDR2 YYDKDF (reference sequence). This CDR3 region has 16 residues. The CDR3 loop is CATSPRPGRGSYEQYF. The variable domain in full, completed from reference TRBV15 and TRBJ2-7, reads DAMVIQNPRYQVTQFGKPVTLSCSQTLNHNVMYWYQQKSSQAPKLLFHYYDKDFNNEADTPDNFQSRRPNTSFCFLDIRSPGLGDTAMYLCATSPRPGRGSYEQYFGPGTRLTVT.

The chain employs TRBV5-6 and TRBJ1-2; TCRdb's assignment of TRBD1 cannot be checked, as there is no DNA. Germline assignment: CDR1 SGHDT and CDR2 YYEEEE. The CDR3 is 15 amino acids. The CDR3: CASSLVGQGTYGYTF.

The chain links TRBV20-1 to TRBJ2-1; the TRBD1 assignment by TCRdb is unverifiable without DNA. This CDR3 contains 15 residues. The germline V gene has CDR1 DFQATT and CDR2 SNEGSKA (reference sequence). The CDR3 sequence is CSARETGGIGNEQFF.

The V and J genes are TRBV12-3 or TRBV12-4 and TRBJ2-1; there is no DNA to check the TCRdb D call of TRBD2. The CDR3 totals 16 residues. This CDR3 reads CASSALLAGGRNEQFF.

The chain combines TRBV7-9 with TRBJ2-1. This CDR3 is 15 amino acids long. Germline CDR1 reads SEHNR; CDR2 reads FQNEAQ (reference sequence). The CDR3 here is CASSGVGRADNEQFF. The variable domain in full, with the rest retrieved from reference TRBV7-9 and TRBJ2-1, is DTGVSQNPRHKITKRGQNVTFRCDPISEHNRLYWYRQTLGQGPEFLTYFQNEAQLEKSRLLSDRFSAERPKGSFSTLEIQRTEQGDSAMYLCASSGVGRADNEQFFGPGTRLTVL.

The V and J genes are TRBV6-6 and TRBJ2-7; TCRdb returns TRBD1, unconfirmable since there is no DNA. Looked up from germline, CDR1 is MNHNY and CDR2 is SVGAGI (reference sequence). The CDR3 is 14 amino acids. CDR3: CASSYTQGAYEQYF.

The chain combines TRBV20-1 with TRBJ2-3. The germline CDR1 and CDR2 sequences are DFQATT and SNEGSKA (reference sequence). The CDR3 covers 12 residues. The CDR3 region is CSASRGTDTQYF.

This chain links TRBV4-3 with TRBJ2-3; TCRdb indicates TRBD1, and absent DNA this call remains unverified. The CDR3 extends over 15 amino acids. Per the germline V gene, CDR1 is LGHNA and CDR2 is YSLEER. The CDR3 region is CASSQWPGGTDTQYF.

V is TRBV7-9 and J is TRBJ2-6; TCRdb outputs TRBD2, but without DNA this stays unchecked. Germline values: CDR1 SEHNR, CDR2 FQNEAQ (reference sequence). The CDR3 length is 13 residues. The CDR3 region is CASSFSLSNVLTF.

The V gene is TRBV29-1, the J gene TRBJ2-7; TCRdb outputs TRBD1, but without DNA this stays unchecked. Germline V gene sequence: CDR1 SQVTM, CDR2 ANQGSEA. The CDR3 runs to 15 residues. The CDR3 region is CSVEDFGTGGYEQYF.

The CDR3 here is CASRLASWGGFGLETQYF. The chain carries TRBV12-2 and TRBJ2-5; TCRdb names TRBD1, which stays unverified in the absence of DNA. TRBV12-2 has pseudogene status. The CDR3 runs 18 residues.

The rearrangement joins TRBV29-1 to TRBJ2-2; TCRdb's D call, TRBD1, is unchecked because there is no DNA. Germline values: CDR1 SQVTM, CDR2 ANQGSEA. This CDR3 is built from 14 residues. This CDR3 reads CSVAGTGGPGELFF.

The chain employs TRBV13 and TRBJ2-7. Germline CDR1 is PRHDT and CDR2 is FYEKMQ (reference sequence). The CDR3 length is 14 residues. CDR3 sequence reads: CASRYTGSSYEQYF.

V usage is TRBV7-6 and J usage is TRBJ2-6; as DNA is missing, the TRBD1 call by TCRdb cannot be tested. Germline CDR1 is SGHVS and CDR2 is FNYEAQ. The CDR3 extends over 19 amino acids. The CDR3 region is CASSYLRGMVSSGANVLTF.

The V and J genes are TRBV11-1 and TRBJ2-7. Germline CDR1 is SGHAT and CDR2 is FQDESV (reference sequence). The CDR3 has 12 amino acids. The CDR3 is CASSGTSYEQYF.

This chain joins TRBV6-4 and TRBJ2-1. The CDR3 has 16 residues. Germline CDR1 and CDR2: MRHNA and SNTAGT. The CDR3 spells CASSDSGISSYNEQFF.

The rearrangement uses TRBV5-1 and TRBJ2-1. Germline CDR1 reads SGHRS; CDR2 reads YFSETQ. This CDR3 has 13 amino acids. The CDR3 region is CASSLYGDNEQFF.